A single sample is the source of the 10 T cell receptor beta chains below, sequenced in a study of blood T cell repertoires in COVID-19 (dated by TCRdb to 2019 to 2021). Preparation of the library involved the immunoSEQ multiplex PCR assay. As stored in TCRdb, this immuneACCESS dataset retains in-frame rearrangements with V and J assigned. A fraction of the clones does not appear; measured against another copy, unresolved V genes explain less than half of the discrepancy, and the remainder lacks a known reason. Recorded for this sample are a few hundred thousand clones; 65% to 90% of them occurred a single time. Around 4% of the sample is taken by the ten largest. The sequenced material came from PBMCs or T cells enriched from blood (not recorded which). These receptors all stem from a man aged 25-45 years who had recovered from COVID-19.

The chain is built from TRBV6-5 and TRBJ2-7; 7 nucleotides line up with TRBD2. The trim removed 0 bases at V and 2 bases at J, leaving 7 bases unmatched. Germline V gene lookup returns CDR1 MNHEY and CDR2 SVGAGI. The CDR3 has 16 amino acids. The DNA for the CDR3 is TGTGCCAGCAGTTACTCGTTCCAGGGAGGGACCTACGAGCAGTACTTC. This encodes CASSYSFQGGTYEQYF.

J is TRBJ1-4 and V is TRBV5-1, with a possible D match to TRBD1 (5 bases). The CDR3 has 18 residues. Per germline, CDR1 SGHRS and CDR2 YFSETQ. Trimming pared 1 base from V and 5 bases from J, leaving 21 bases between. The CDR3 DNA sequence: TGCGCCAGCAGCTTGCGACCCCCCCAGGGAGGGTACAATGAAAAACTGTTTTTT. It encodes CASSLRPPQGGYNEKLFF.

The chain uses TRBV5-1 and TRBJ2-1, with D perhaps TRBD2 (6 bases). The CDR3 runs to 15 residues. Trimming cost V 0 bases and J 5 bases, with 12 bases left between them. Per the germline V gene, CDR1 is SGHRS and CDR2 is YFSETQ. CDR3 in amino acids: CASSLAGRRDNEQFF. DNA of the CDR3: TGCGCCAGCAGCTTGGCGGGGAGGAGGGACAATGAGCAGTTCTTC. Full variable domain (rest looked up from reference TRBV5-1 and TRBJ2-1): KAGVTQTPRYLIKTRGQQVTLSCSPISGHRSVSWYQQTPGQGLQFLFEYFSETQRNKGNFPGRFSGRQFSNSRSEMNVSTLELGDSALYLCASSLAGRRDNEQFFGPGTRLTVL.

The rearrangement uses TRBV5-6 and TRBJ2-6, with TRBD2 as a possible D gene (6 bases). The CDR3 extends over 17 amino acids. Trimming took 4 bases from V and 2 from J, leaving 16 bases between them. The germline CDR1 and CDR2 sequences are SGHDT and YYEEEE. CDR3 loop: CASSQLAVGAGANVLTF. The CDR3 bases are TGTGCCAGCAGCCAACTAGCAGTGGGGGCTGGGGCCAACGTCCTGACTTTC.

The chain recombines TRBV5-1 with TRBJ1-5; 11 bases line up with TRBD1. This CDR3 contains 15 residues. Germline CDR1 reads SGHRS; CDR2 reads YFSETQ. Trimming removed 0 bases from V and 6 bases from J; junction bases left unmatched: 2. For the CDR3, the DNA is TGCGCCAGCAGCTTGGAAGGGACAGGGGGTCAGCCCCAGCATTTT. Encoded protein: CASSLEGTGGQPQHF.

The V and J genes are TRBV6-5 and TRBJ1-1, with a tentative D call TRBD1 (5 bases). This CDR3 region has 14 residues. V gave up 2 bases and J gave up 6 bases, with 13 bases separating them. Per germline, CDR1 MNHEY and CDR2 SVGAGI. CDR3 bases: TGTGCCAGCAGTTACGGGGCGGGGAGGCCTGAAGCTTTCTTT. This encodes CASSYGAGRPEAFF.

The rearrangement joins TRBV7-2 to TRBJ2-3; the D is unclear. Germline V gene lookup returns CDR1 SGHTA and CDR2 FQGNSA. Trimming pared 5 bases from V and 2 bases from J, leaving 11 bases between. The CDR3 is 14 residues long. The CDR3 coding sequence is TGTGCCAGCAGCCTCATGGCGGCCACAGATACGCAGTATTTT. Amino acid sequence: CASSLMAATDTQYF. Full variable domain (remainder filled in from reference TRBV7-2 and TRBJ2-3): GAGVSQSPSNKVTEKGKDVELRCDPISGHTALYWYRQSLGQGLEFLIYFQGNSAPDKSGLPSDRFSAERTGGSVSTLTIQRTQQEDSAVYLCASSLMAATDTQYFGPGTRLTVL.

The chain carries TRBV10-3 and TRBJ2-3; 7 bases are shared with TRBD2. The CDR3 totals 14 residues. Germline V gene lookup returns CDR1 ENHRY and CDR2 SYGVKD. V lost 8 bases and J lost 4; bases outside the gene matches: 9. This CDR3 is CAIGPGGGADTQYF. In DNA, the CDR3 is TGTGCCATCGGTCCGGGGGGAGGGGCAGATACGCAGTATTTT.

The rearrangement uses TRBV28 and TRBJ1-5; 7 bases are shared with TRBD1. CDR1 MDHEN and CDR2 SYDVKM come from the germline V gene. The V and J ends lost 6 bases and 3 bases, in that order; junction bases with no gene match: 8. The CDR3 has 15 amino acids. DNA for the CDR3: TGTGCCAGCAGAACGACAGGGCCACCCAATCAGCCCCAGCATTTT. Translation gives CASRTTGPPNQPQHF.

CDR3 sequence: CASSFGAGAIYNEQFF. DNA for the CDR3: TGCGCCAGCAGCTTCGGGGCGGGGGCCATCTACAATGAGCAGTTCTTC. The V and J genes are TRBV5-1 and TRBJ2-1; a possible D gene is TRBD2 (7 bases). This CDR3 has 16 residues. Deletions cut 2 bases from V and 3 bases from J, with 15 bases between. CDR1 and CDR2 (germline): SGHRS, YFSETQ.